This TCR beta chain was observed in a study of T cells in Graves' hyperthyroidism and ophthalmopathy. Study context: Staff took peripheral blood when the initial diagnosis was made, before any treatment began.

In making diagnoses, clinical symptoms, serum thyroxine and TRAb, thyroid ultrasound and orbital computed tomography were all used. Source material for PBMCs was more than 7.5 ml fresh peripheral blood. Germline CDR1 ENHRY, CDR2 SYGVKD. This CDR3 comprises 14 residues. Amplified TCR beta CDR3 regions derived from RNA transcripts. RT-PCR in the first round (using the HTBI primer set) targeted the TCR CDR3. TCRdb redid the calling of the multiplex PCR reads with MiXCR, one entry per CDR3 protein. The sample yields about 840,000 distinct CDR3 sequences, about 38% seen once. Study-wide points: From stable hyperthyroidism, ophthalmopathy was set apart by a 13 V-J model.

This clonotype came up a few times. The antigen is unknown. The junction and the germline gene differ at one end; a read error may be behind it. V gene TRBV10-3 combines with J gene TRBJ2-2; weak D call: TRBD2 (5 bases). This clonotype originated in a man aged 18 to 30 with Graves' hyperthyroidism. The specimen was blood. DNA of the CDR3: TGTGCCAGCAGTGAGTCGGGGTTCACCGGGGAGCTGTTTTTT. Translation gives CASSESGFTGELFF.